The TCR beta chain described here comes from a study of Ad26.COV2.S vaccination and SARS-CoV-2 variants. Regarding the study as a whole: Total T cell responses, in the TCR breadth and depth analyses, may have been underestimated.

Trimming cost V 2 bases and J 9 bases; bases outside gene matches: 17. This CDR3 contains 18 residues. Germline V lookup: CDR1 SGHTA, CDR2 FQGTGA. Libraries were prepared by immunoSEQ multiplex PCR; TCRdb keeps only in-frame clonotypes and omits some of them. The sample shows around 350,000 clones, about 91% of them seen only once. As to this clone: Antigen specificity is unknown. Other DNA sequences in the sample encode the same CDR3.

Sequenced material: peripheral blood, taken after recovery from COVID-19. This clonotype was obtained from a human donor who had recovered from COVID-19. This chain joins TRBV7-3 and TRBJ2-5; 11 bases match TRBD1. CDR3: CASSLLPVGTGGEGSQYF. The CDR3 coding sequence is TGTGCCAGCAGCTTACTACCGGTGGGGACAGGGGGGGAGGGGTCCCAGTACTTC. Full variable domain (remainder filled in from reference TRBV7-3 and TRBJ2-5): GAGVSQTPSNKVTEKGKYVELRCDPISGHTALYWYRQSLGQGPEFLIYFQGTGAADDSGLPNDRFFAVRPEGSVSTLKIQRTERGDSAVYLCASSLLPVGTGGEGSQYFGPGTRLLVL.